This entry lists 8 T cell receptor beta chains sequenced from one sample in a study of blood T cell repertoires in COVID-19. The protocol was immunoSEQ multiplex PCR, while the TCRdb copy is restricted to in-frame clones and leaves out a portion. Among hundreds of thousands of clones listed, 89% were seen once. The sequenced material came from PBMCs or T cells enriched from blood (not recorded which). These receptors were obtained from a woman in her thirties or forties who had recovered from COVID-19.

This chain links TRBV9 with TRBJ2-2; 9 nucleotides agree with TRBD2. This CDR3 is built from 14 residues. From germline, CDR1 is SGDLS and CDR2 YYNGEE. The V gene end was trimmed by 4 bases and the J gene end by 5 bases; junction bases not matched to a gene: 3. CDR3 DNA sequence: TGTGCCAGCAGCCCCGCGGGGGGGACCGGGGAGCTGTTTTTT. This codes for CASSPAGGTGELFF.

The CDR3 DNA follows: TGTGCCTCTAGGAGAACCGGGAAAGAGACCCAGTACTTC. This sequence encodes CASRRTGKETQYF. The chain links TRBV6-4 to TRBJ2-5; tentative D call: TRBD2 (5 bases). The V end was cut by 11 bases, the J end by 3 bases, with 16 bases between. There are 13 residues in the CDR3. Germline CDR1 MRHNA, CDR2 SNTAGT.

The chain employs TRBV4-1 and TRBJ1-3; D unclear. Trimming took 4 bases from V and 0 from J, leaving 13 bases between them. This CDR3 is built from 16 residues. Looked up from germline, CDR1 is MGHRA and CDR2 is YSYEKL. The CDR3 loop is CASSRPTTNSGNTIYF. CDR3 in DNA: TGCGCCAGCAGCCGCCCAACGACTAACTCTGGAAACACCATATATTTT.

This sequence joins TRBV19 and TRBJ1-5, with D perhaps TRBD1 (5 bases). Trimming removed 0 bases from V and 2 bases from J, with 8 bases in between. The CDR3 consists of 15 residues. Looked up from germline, CDR1 is LNHDA and CDR2 is SQIVND (reference sequence). CDR3 coding DNA: TGTGCCAGTAGTATAGACAGGGCTGGCAATCAGCCCCAGCATTTT. It yields the protein CASSIDRAGNQPQHF.

V is TRBV24-1 and J is TRBJ2-1; TRBD2 matches at 8 bases. The CDR3 contains 16 residues. V lost 3 bases, J lost 5 bases, and 8 bases stayed unmatched. From germline, CDR1 is KGHDR and CDR2 SFDVKD. DNA for the CDR3: TGTGCCACCAGTGATCCGACGACTAGCGAAAACAATGAGCAGTTCTTC. This gives the protein CATSDPTTSENNEQFF.

This chain uses TRBV2 with TRBJ2-7, with 7 bases lining up with TRBD1. This CDR3 has 13 residues. The germline CDR1 and CDR2 sequences are SNHLY and FYNNEI. The junction had 6 bases not matched to a gene; V was cut back by 8 bases and J by 2 bases. The DNA of the CDR3 is TGTGCCAGCTTCCGGGACAGTCCCTACGAGCAGTACTTC. Protein product: CASFRDSPYEQYF.

V is TRBV6-5 and J is TRBJ1-5; TRBD1 aligns across 10 bases. The CDR3 consists of 14 residues. Trimming cost V 6 bases and J 6 bases; bases outside gene matches: 5. Germline lookup yields CDR1 MNHEY and CDR2 SVGAGI. The CDR3 nucleotides read TGTGCCAGCAGAGACGGACAGGGGGTTCAGCCCCAGCATTTT. It is translated as CASRDGQGVQPQHF.

The rearrangement links TRBV27 to TRBJ2-5; 8 positions agree with TRBD2. J was trimmed by 4 bases and V by 2 bases; bases with no gene match: 3. The length of the CDR3 is 14 residues. Looked up from germline, CDR1 is MNHEY and CDR2 is SMNVEV (reference sequence). The CDR3 loop is CASSLGLAGETQYF. In nucleotides, the CDR3 is TGTGCCAGCAGTTTAGGGCTAGCGGGAGAGACCCAGTACTTC.